Listed here is a single T cell receptor (beta chain). Its antigen is currently unknown. This specimen belongs to a study of cytomegalovirus exposure and HLA in healthy donors. Notes on the study in general: Later, an analysis found that TCR clusters from the first cohort tended to co-occur in the 120 or so validation repertoires. In vitro assays verified that three CMV-associated chains recognized CMV antigens specifically. The investigators catalogued 150 to 200 TCR beta chains as cytomegalovirus-associated.

Germline V gene sequence: CDR1 MDHEN, CDR2 SYDVKM. The ends were cut back, 3 bases at V and 4 bases at J, with 19 bases in the middle. The CDR3 contains 17 residues. Separation from the roughly 670-subject first cohort characterized the roughly 120-subject validation cohort, to which the donors belonged. Produced via immunoSEQ multiplex PCR; TCRdb's table is partial and in-frame only. Of 130,000 to 150,000 clones in the sample, 89% were seen once. The receptor was isolated from a woman between 18 and 29 years old in good health and CMV-seropositive. Sequenced sample: PBMCs. The chain couples TRBV28 to TRBJ2-1; weak D call: TRBD1 (7 bases). CDR3 protein: CASSFGWEAGGYNEQFF. In DNA form, the CDR3 reads TGTGCCAGCAGTTTCGGGTGGGAGGCAGGGGGTTACAATGAGCAGTTCTTC. Full variable domain (rest looked up from reference TRBV28 and TRBJ2-1): DVKVTQSSRYLVKRTGEKVFLECVQDMDHENMFWYRQDPGLGLRLIYFSYDVKMKEKGDIPEGYSVSREKKERFSLILESASTNQTSMYLCASSFGWEAGGYNEQFFGPGTRLTVL.